This T cell receptor (beta chain) was profiled in a study of T cells after yellow fever vaccination. Overall study: Preparing low-cell-number fractions relied on SMART-Seq v4 Ultra Low Input. Regarding the study as a whole: Subsequent booster samples again held most clones from primary vaccination (more than 95% CD4, roughly 90% CD8).

CDR1 is LGHNA and CDR2 is YSLEER in the germline V gene. Trimming stripped 4 bases from V and 5 bases from J, with 20 bases between. The CDR3 length is 16 residues. The TCR cDNA carried a universal primer site and UMIs from 5'RACE template switching. TCRdb re-analysed the 5' RACE reads in MiXCR, keeping a single row per CDR3 protein. Here the sample spans a few hundred thousand distinct CDR3 sequences, about 5% being singletons. This clonotype showed up just a few times. Its cognate antigen is unknown. This rearrangement joins TRBV4-3 to TRBJ2-5; D is possibly TRBD1 (6 bases). The sequences come from CD4+ T cells sorted from PBMCs, collected on the day of the yellow fever booster vaccination. This TCR derives from a young man who received the YFV17D yellow fever vaccine. CDR3 sequence: CASSRGTGYFDETQYF. As DNA, the CDR3 is TGCGCCAGCAGCCGCGGAACAGGGTATTTCGATGAGACCCAGTACTTC.